The next 5 T cell receptor beta chains were all read from a single sample in a study of blood T cells in healthy people across ages (dated by TCRdb to between 2015 and 2016). Libraries were constructed by 5' RACE. Sequencing was carried out with an Illumina HiSeq 2500. A second PCR of roughly 6 to 11 cycles was performed with a sample-barcoded 5' primer and a J-beta primer mix. The public reads were run again by TCRdb, first through fastp at Q25 and then through MiXCR, and only productive beta chains were kept. CDR3 protein duplicates are merged, each entry listing the most common genes and DNA. The sample records 500,000 to 700,000 distinct CDR3 sequences, about 30% of which are singletons. The top ten hold 15% to 18% of the sample. The sequenced sample was blood. Source of these receptors: an elderly woman in good health.

This clonotype showed up many times. V is TRBV20-1 and J is TRBJ1-1; a possible D gene is TRBD1 (5 bases). The V end was cut by 1 base, the J end by 0 bases, with 15 bases between. This CDR3 comprises 16 residues. Germline V gene sequence: CDR1 DFQATT, CDR2 SNEGSKA (reference sequence). CDR3 amino acids: CSARAFPAGLNTEAFF. Written as DNA, the CDR3 is TGCAGTGCTAGAGCCTTCCCGGCGGGGCTGAACACTGAAGCTTTCTTT.

This clonotype has at least ten counts. This chain connects TRBV9 to TRBJ2-5, with TRBD2 matching over 10 bases. The CDR3 length is 16 residues. The V and J ends lost 0 bases and 1 base, in that order; junction bases with no gene match: 3. The germline gives CDR1 SGDLS, CDR2 YYNGEE. CDR3 residues: CASSVVASGGQETQYF. The CDR3 bases are TGTGCCAGCAGCGTAGTGGCTAGCGGGGGCCAAGAGACCCAGTACTTC.

This chain connects TRBV27 to TRBJ2-5; no definite D call. Per the germline V gene, CDR1 is MNHEY and CDR2 is SMNVEV (reference sequence). V lost 5 bases and J lost 2, with 12 bases in between. The CDR3 runs to 14 residues. Here the CDR3 reads CASSRLTEQETQYF. The CDR3 DNA sequence: TGTGCCAGCAGTCGGTTGACGGAACAAGAGACCCAGTACTTC.

Of note for this clonotype: This may come from a read error, since a much larger clone is one base off. The chain is built from TRBV10-3 and TRBJ2-1, with 10 bases matching TRBD1. The CDR3 covers 14 residues. Trimming took 5 bases from V and 13 from J; bases not matched to a gene: 11. CDR1 is ENHRY and CDR2 is SYGVKD in the germline V gene. CDR3 nucleotides: TGTGCCATCAGTTCCGGGACAGGGGACGAGACCCAGTTCTTC. Its protein is CAISSGTGDETQFF.

On this clonotype: With a much larger clone just one base away, this may be a read error. The chain has TRBV20-1 and TRBJ2-3; D possibly corresponds to TRBD1 (5 bases). CDR3 length: 13 amino acids. Germline CDR1 DFQATT, CDR2 SNEGSKA (reference sequence). The V gene lost 6 bases and the J gene lost 6 bases, with 16 bases spanning the gap. As DNA, the CDR3 is TGCAGTGCCCGGACCCGGAACAGGGATACGCAGTATTTT. Amino acids: CSARTRNRDTQYF.